This T cell receptor beta chain was identified in a study of regulatory T cells in long-lasting Graves disease. Libraries of TCR beta came from iRepertoire HTBI primers plus Arm-PCR of CDR3 regions. TCRdb redid the calling of the multiplex PCR reads with MiXCR, one entry per CDR3 protein. The repertoire consists of approximately 500,000 distinct CDR3 sequences, with roughly 21% occurring once and the leading ten covering roughly 7.1%. Time point here: persistent/refractory GD, antithyroid drugs over 5 years with positive TRAb. RNA from PBMCs was the source of the TCR library. Many counts were recorded for this clonotype. V was clipped by 0 bases and J by 7 bases, with 9 bases between them. The germline V gene has CDR1 ENHRY and CDR2 SYGVKD. The CDR3 sequence is 13 residues long.

V is TRBV10-3 and J is TRBJ2-5; possibly TRBD2 for D (5 bases). Sequenced material: peripheral blood mononuclear cells (PBMCs), taken when the disease was refractory, from a patient treated with antithyroid drugs. This sequence was found in a female donor with Graves disease. The CDR3 coding sequence is TGTGCCATCAGTGAGTCAGCAGAGGGGACCCAGTACTTC. It is translated as CAISESAEGTQYF.